The sequence of this T cell receptor (beta chain) was determined in a study of T cell repertoires in cytomegalovirus infection. Across the study: CMV infection together with matching HLA type was indicated by public TCR beta signatures.

A single record per CDR3 protein comes from TCRdb applying MiXCR to the reads. The table has some 920,000 distinct CDR3 sequences, approximately 31% seen once. Whole-study results and caveats: Within the response measured ex vivo, HLA-C-restricted CMV-specific TCR beta clonotypes were dominant. The cumulative frequency of public TCR beta families distinguished individuals who carried CMV together with the relevant HLA.

As concerns this clonotype: What it binds is not known.

The ends were cut back, 4 bases at V and 6 bases at J, with 13 bases in the middle. The germline V gene has CDR1 MGHRA and CDR2 YSYEKL. CDR3 length: 13 amino acids. This material consisted of cultured CD8+ T cells from PBMCs, taken from culture after CMV antigen stimulation. This TCR was sampled from a human donor in good health (CMV status not recorded). Some clones in this sample may be carry-over from other donors' samples. The gene calls are TRBV4-1 and TRBJ2-7; weak D call: TRBD1 (5 bases). The CDR3, as DNA: TGCGCCAGCAGCCTTGATACAGGAACCGAGCAGTACGTC. Protein sequence: CASSLDTGTEQYV.